Following are 8 T cell receptor beta chains from one sample sequenced in a study of blood T cell repertoires in COVID-19. Sequencing used immunoSEQ multiplex PCR; TCRdb keeps in-frame clones, though not all of them. Of hundreds of thousands of clones detected, about 85% appear once; the ten largest clones hold about 3%. The source material was peripheral blood. The receptors stem from a man between 18 and 35 years old with active or convalescent COVID-19.

The chain joins TRBV12-5 to TRBJ1-1; 7 positions agree with TRBD1. CDR1 and CDR2 (germline): LGHNT, FRNRAP. The CDR3 covers 18 residues. With V trimmed by 4 bases and J by 0 bases, 14 bases remained unmatched. The CDR3 region is CASGSRGKGQSMNTEAFF. The DNA for the CDR3 is TGTGCTAGTGGTTCCCGAGGGAAGGGACAGTCCATGAACACTGAAGCTTTCTTT.

This chain links TRBV19 with TRBJ2-7, with D possibly matching TRBD1 (6 bases). From germline, CDR1 is LNHDA and CDR2 SQIVND (reference sequence). The ends were cut back, 2 bases at V and 3 bases at J, with 14 bases in the middle. There are 15 residues in the CDR3. The CDR3 DNA sequence: TGTGCCAGTAGTATAAGAGACAGGAGGAGCTACGAGCAGTACTTC. Translated, it gives CASSIRDRRSYEQYF.

This chain links TRBV9 with TRBJ1-1; 7 bases agree with TRBD1. Germline V CDR1 and CDR2: SGDLS, YYNGEE. This CDR3 spans 15 amino acids. V dropped 2 bases and J dropped 0; count of bases not matched to a gene: 4. In nucleotides, the CDR3 is TGTGCCAGCAGCGTGACAGGGCAACTGAACACTGAAGCTTTCTTT. Its protein product is CASSVTGQLNTEAFF.

J is TRBJ2-3 and V is TRBV12-5; the match to TRBD2 covers 10 bases. After removal of 1 base from V and 5 bases from J, the junction contained 12 bases not matched to a gene. Germline V CDR1 and CDR2: LGHNT, FRNRAP. There are 18 residues in the CDR3. CDR3 in DNA: TGTGCTAGTGGTTTGGCCCTACTAGCGGGGCTTCCGGGAGATACGCAGTATTTT. Protein product: CASGLALLAGLPGDTQYF.

CDR3 sequence (DNA): TGTGCCAGCTCTCGCTCCGGGACAGCAGACTATGGCTACACCTTC. Amino acids: CASSRSGTADYGYTF. V is TRBV6-5 and J is TRBJ1-2; 7 bases fit TRBD1. V dropped 8 bases and J dropped 3; count of bases not matched to a gene: 12. The CDR3 covers 15 residues. Looked up from germline, CDR1 is MNHEY and CDR2 is SVGAGI.

The chain employs TRBV4-3 and TRBJ2-2; 8 bases agree with TRBD2. Germline trimming cut 3 bases from V and 7 bases from J; bases unmatched to any gene: 13. There are 17 residues in the CDR3. CDR1 is LGHNA and CDR2 is YSLEER in the germline V gene. In DNA, the CDR3 is TGCGCCAGCAGCCAGCCGCTAGCGGGTCCGTTGGACGGGGAGCTGTTTTTT. It specifies CASSQPLAGPLDGELFF.

The chain recombines TRBV18 with TRBJ2-3; TRBD1 is a possible D gene (6 bases). V was pared by 2 bases and J by 4 bases, with 16 bases between. This CDR3 comprises 16 residues. CDR1 KGHSH and CDR2 LQKENI come from the germline V gene. The CDR3 DNA follows: TGTGCCAGCTCACCAAACAGGGCGGGTTTGGCAGATACGCAGTATTTT. Amino acids: CASSPNRAGLADTQYF.

This chain links TRBV28 with TRBJ2-7, with a possible D match to TRBD1 (5 bases). This CDR3 comprises 13 residues. Trimming took off 6 bases at V and 2 bases at J, with 11 bases between the two ends. CDR1 is MDHEN and CDR2 is SYDVKM in the germline V gene. CDR3 DNA: TGTGCCAGCAGGCTATCAGGGACCTACGAGCAGTACTTC. Translated, it gives CASRLSGTYEQYF.